These 27 T cell receptor beta chains share one sample of origin, sequenced in a study of CD8+ T cells in alopecia areata. Treatment described: oral pan-JAK inhibitor, 5-10 mg twice daily. It was cDNA, reverse transcribed from extracted RNA, that served as the sequencing template. The data were produced by immunoSEQ multiplex PCR, yet TCRdb's version contains in-frame clones alone and is incomplete. There are around 200,000 clones in the sample; roughly 50% occur only once, and around 13% lies in the top ten. The sequenced sample was CD8+ T cells sorted from blood, obtained at week 24, from a patient treated with tofacitinib. Receptors were obtained from a human donor with alopecia areata.

To note about this clone: This sample includes further DNA sequences coding for the same CDR3. The chain combines TRBV29-1 with TRBJ1-2; TRBD1 is a possible D gene (6 bases). Germline V gene lookup returns CDR1 SQVTM and CDR2 ANQGSEA. V lost 0 bases and J 6 bases, leaving 8 bases between the germline ends. The CDR3 runs to 12 residues. CDR3 coding DNA: TGCAGCGTTGAAGACAGGGGAGATGGCTACACCTTC. Residues: CSVEDRGDGYTF. Based on the CDR3 plus reference TRBV29-1 and TRBJ1-2, the full variable domain is SAVISQKPSRDICQRGTSLTIQCQVDSQVTMMFWYRQQPGQSLTLIATANQGSEATYESGFVIDKFPISRPNLTFSTLTVSNMSPEDSSIYLCSVEDRGDGYTFGSGTRLTVV.

The rearrangement joins TRBV6-6 to TRBJ2-5; D may be TRBD1 or TRBD2 (5 bases each). V shed 8 bases and J shed 4 bases, with 5 bases lying between them. The CDR3 sequence is 10 residues long. Germline CDR1 reads MNHNY; CDR2 reads SVGAGI (reference sequence). This CDR3 is CASGGETQYF. In DNA form, the CDR3 reads TGTGCCAGCGGGGGAGAGACCCAGTACTTC.

This clone was seen more than once but under ten times. The CDR3 reads CSVEERGFEQYF. CDR3 bases: TGCAGCGTTGAAGAGCGGGGTTTCGAGCAGTACTTC. The chain links TRBV29-1 to TRBJ2-7, with D perhaps TRBD2 (6 bases). The CDR3 has 12 amino acids. V lost 0 bases, J lost 6 bases, and 9 bases lay in between. CDR1 is SQVTM, CDR2 ANQGSEA, per germline.

The chain joins TRBV19 to TRBJ1-6, with 8 bases fitting TRBD1. There are 16 residues in the CDR3. Germline values: CDR1 LNHDA, CDR2 SQIVND (reference sequence). Losses at the gene ends were 5 bases for V and 7 bases for J; bases not matched to a gene: 10. The CDR3 DNA follows: TGTGCCAGTAGTTCCCGCAGGGGGCATGAGAATTCACCCCTCCACTTT. It is translated as CASSSRRGHENSPLHF. Supplemented by reference TRBV19 and TRBJ1-6, the full variable domain reads DGGITQSPKYLFRKEGQNVTLSCEQNLNHDAMYWYRQDPGQGLRLIYYSQIVNDFQKGDIAEGYSVSREKKESFPLTVTSAQKNPTAFYLCASSSRRGHENSPLHFGNGTRLTVT.

This clone has more than one count but fewer than ten. The chain is built from TRBV15 and TRBJ2-1; 12 bases line up with TRBD2. Per germline, CDR1 LNHNV and CDR2 YYDKDF (reference sequence). V trimming: 6 bases; J trimming: 8 bases; junction bases outside the gene matches: 8. The CDR3 contains 15 residues. The CDR3 is CATRETSGGWYEQFF. The CDR3, as DNA: TGTGCCACCAGAGAGACTAGCGGGGGATGGTATGAGCAGTTCTTC.

V usage is TRBV9 and J usage is TRBJ2-2; maybe TRBD1 (6 bases). The V end lost 6 bases, the J end lost 0 bases, and 18 bases lay between the germline ends. The germline gives CDR1 SGDLS, CDR2 YYNGEE. This CDR3 is built from 17 residues. The chain's CDR3 is CASTGWTGDTNTGELFF. The CDR3 region has the DNA TGTGCCAGCACCGGGTGGACCGGGGACACGAACACCGGGGAGCTGTTTTTT.

This rearrangement joins TRBV4-2 to TRBJ2-2; tentatively, D is TRBD2 (7 bases). This CDR3 has 15 residues. V dropped 4 bases and J dropped 1 base, with 10 bases sitting between them. Germline V gene lookup returns CDR1 LGHNA and CDR2 YNFKEQ. This chain's CDR3 is CASSPGGGNTGELFF. For the CDR3, the DNA is TGTGCCAGCAGCCCGGGGGGCGGGAACACCGGGGAGCTGTTTTTT.

Worth noting for this clone: Different DNA sequences within this sample yield the same CDR3. The V gene is TRBV27, the J gene TRBJ1-1; TRBD1 aligns across 9 bases. Trimming cost V 5 bases and J 2 bases; bases outside gene matches: 3. Germline V gives CDR1 MNHEY, CDR2 SMNVEV (reference sequence). This CDR3 spans 14 amino acids. In DNA, the CDR3 is TGTGCCAGCAGTCTGGGACAGGGTAACACTGAAGCTTTCTTT. This gives the protein CASSLGQGNTEAFF.

Only a few counts were recorded for this clone. V is TRBV7-6 and J is TRBJ2-7; TRBD2 is a possible D gene (6 bases). CDR1 and CDR2 (germline): SGHVS, FNYEAQ. Trimming removed 5 bases from V and 5 bases from J, with 10 bases in between. CDR3 length equals 12 residues. The CDR3 protein is CASSPGGDEQYF. In DNA, the CDR3 is TGTGCCAGCAGCCCAGGCGGGGACGAGCAGTACTTC.

The rearrangement joins TRBV23-1 to TRBJ1-1, with a possible D match to TRBD1 (6 bases). TRBV23-1 is given ORF status, its function remaining uncertain. With 6 bases removed from V and 5 bases from J, the gap between germline ends came to 19 bases. CDR3 length: 15 amino acids. The CDR3 spells CASSRTKGGETEAFF. DNA of the CDR3: TGCGCCAGCAGCCGTACCAAGGGGGGAGAGACTGAAGCTTTCTTT.

The gene calls are TRBV2 and TRBJ2-3, with D possibly being TRBD1 (6 bases). The CDR3 runs to 15 residues. The V gene lost 5 bases and the J gene lost 4 bases, with 16 bases spanning the gap. Germline V gene lookup returns CDR1 SNHLY and CDR2 FYNNEI. This CDR3 reads CASSTMGRGADTQYF. In DNA, the CDR3 is TGTGCCAGCAGTACCATGGGCAGGGGAGCAGATACGCAGTATTTT.

This clone has more than one count but fewer than ten. The chain carries TRBV19 and TRBJ2-3; no reliable D call. This CDR3 is built from 13 residues. The germline gives CDR1 LNHDA, CDR2 SQIVND (reference sequence). With 5 bases removed from V and 3 bases from J, the gap between germline ends came to 9 bases. CDR3 in amino acids: CASSWGRTDTQYF. In DNA, the CDR3 is TGTGCCAGTAGTTGGGGTCGGACAGATACGCAGTATTTT.

Only a few counts were recorded for this clone. This chain links TRBV11-2 with TRBJ2-5; D is unclear. Germline-derived CDR1 and CDR2 are SGHAT and FQNNGV. The CDR3 is 13 amino acids. Trimming shortened V by 1 base and J by 3 bases, and 6 bases separated the two germline ends. CDR3 residues: CASSLVFEETQYF. CDR3 coding DNA: TGTGCCAGCAGCTTAGTCTTCGAAGAGACCCAGTACTTC.

This clone was found once. The genes are TRBV15 and TRBJ2-5; 7 bases are shared with TRBD2. The germline V gene has CDR1 LNHNV and CDR2 YYDKDF (reference sequence). V gave up 5 bases and J gave up 2 bases; unmatched junction bases: 17. The CDR3 runs 18 residues. Written as DNA, the CDR3 is TGTGCCACCAGCCACCTTCCTGGGACTACGCTGGATCAAGAGACCCAGTACTTC. Amino acids: CATSHLPGTTLDQETQYF.

The chain recombines TRBV10-3 with TRBJ2-5; D is unclear. The CDR3 loop spans 14 amino acids. CDR1 and CDR2 (germline): ENHRY, SYGVKD. V was pared by 2 bases and J by 1 base, with 8 bases between. CDR3 protein: CAISEVDGQETQYF. In DNA, the CDR3 is TGTGCCATCAGTGAGGTGGACGGCCAAGAGACCCAGTACTTC.

This clone was observed a handful of times. The V gene is TRBV4-1, the J gene TRBJ1-5; 9 positions match TRBD1. There are 15 residues in the CDR3. Germline CDR1 reads MGHRA; CDR2 reads YSYEKL. V shed 5 bases, J shed 6 bases, and the junction held 8 bases outside the gene matches. Written as DNA, the CDR3 is TGCGCCAGCAGCTCGGGACAGGGAGGAGGTCAGCCCCAGCATTTT. It specifies CASSSGQGGGQPQHF.

The V call is TRBV29-1, the J call TRBJ1-2; possibly TRBD1 for D (6 bases). The CDR3 consists of 13 residues. V dropped 2 bases and J dropped 7 bases, with 14 bases sitting between them. Germline loops: CDR1 SQVTM, CDR2 ANQGSEA. The CDR3 reads CSVESPGASGYTF. In nucleotides, the CDR3 is TGCAGCGTTGAATCCCCGGGGGCTAGTGGCTACACCTTC.

J is TRBJ1-1 and V is TRBV6-5; D is uncertain. The germline CDR1 and CDR2 sequences are MNHEY and SVGAGI. The CDR3 runs to 13 residues. With 8 bases removed from V and 7 bases from J, the gap between germline ends came to 17 bases. CDR3 DNA sequence: TGTGCCAGCGGCCCTCACGGAGGGCTTGAAGCTTTCTTT. Its translation: CASGPHGGLEAFF.

This clone showed up just a few times. The chain links TRBV19 to TRBJ2-7; D is ambiguous. The CDR3 sequence is 12 residues long. The germline gives CDR1 LNHDA, CDR2 SQIVND (reference sequence). Trimming pared 5 bases from V and 6 bases from J, leaving 11 bases between. For the CDR3, the DNA is TGTGCCAGTAGTTTATCCCGGAGCGAGCAGTACTTC. This gives the protein CASSLSRSEQYF.

V and J are TRBV15 and TRBJ1-2, with TRBD1 matching over 10 bases. This CDR3 has 20 residues. Germline V lookup: CDR1 LNHNV, CDR2 YYDKDF (reference sequence). With 3 bases clipped from V and 0 bases from J, the junction kept 16 bases outside the gene matches. CDR3 in DNA: TGTGCCACCAGCAGTGATGTGGTTGCGGGACAGGGGACGTCTAACTATGGCTACACCTTC. Residues: CATSSDVVAGQGTSNYGYTF. Supplemented by reference TRBV15 and TRBJ1-2, the full variable domain reads DAMVIQNPRYQVTQFGKPVTLSCSQTLNHNVMYWYQQKSSQAPKLLFHYYDKDFNNEADTPDNFQSRRPNTSFCFLDIRSPGLGDTAMYLCATSSDVVAGQGTSNYGYTFGSGTRLTVV.

The gene calls are TRBV25-1 and TRBJ1-4, with 8 bases that match TRBD1. The CDR3 is made up of 14 amino acids. Losses at the gene ends were 3 bases for V and 7 bases for J; bases not matched to a gene: 4. The germline V gene has CDR1 MGHDK and CDR2 SYGVNS. CDR3 protein: CASSDQTGAEKLFF. CDR3 nucleotides: TGTGCCAGCAGTGATCAGACAGGGGCTGAAAAACTGTTTTTT. The whole variable domain, remainder taken from reference TRBV25-1 and TRBJ1-4, is EADIYQTPRYLVIGTGKKITLECSQTMGHDKMYWYQQDPGMELHLIHYSYGVNSTEKGDLSSESTVSRIRTEHFPLTLESARPSHTSQYLCASSDQTGAEKLFFGSGTQLSVL.

The J gene is TRBJ2-7, the V gene TRBV30; no clear D. Germline V CDR1 and CDR2: GTSNPN, SVGIG (reference sequence). This CDR3 is 12 amino acids long. V was cut by 1 base and J by 3 bases, with 7 bases left in between. This CDR3 is CAWSDDRYEQYF. CDR3 bases: TGTGCCTGGAGTGACGACCGCTACGAGCAGTACTTC.

V usage is TRBV29-1 and J usage is TRBJ1-4, with unresolved D. CDR1 is SQVTM, CDR2 ANQGSEA, per germline. V lost 5 bases and J 0 bases, leaving 7 bases between the germline ends. This CDR3 spans 13 amino acids. The DNA of the CDR3 is TGCAGCGTTAAGGGTACAACTAATGAAAAACTGTTTTTT. Its translation is CSVKGTTNEKLFF. The entire variable domain, with the rest obtained from reference TRBV29-1 and TRBJ1-4, is as follows: SAVISQKPSRDICQRGTSLTIQCQVDSQVTMMFWYRQQPGQSLTLIATANQGSEATYESGFVIDKFPISRPNLTFSTLTVSNMSPEDSSIYLCSVKGTTNEKLFFGSGTQLSVL.

There are a few counts of this clone. This rearrangement joins TRBV29-1 to TRBJ2-1, with D uncertain. CDR1 and CDR2 (germline): SQVTM, ANQGSEA. The CDR3 spans 12 residues. Trimming removed 4 bases from V and 8 bases from J, with 12 bases in between. In DNA, the CDR3 is TGCAGCGTTGTTGGACGGCGGTATGAGCAGTTCTTC. As protein: CSVVGRRYEQFF.

The rearrangement uses TRBV10-3 and TRBJ2-4; D perhaps matches TRBD1 (7 bases). V was trimmed by 5 bases and J by 7 bases, leaving 18 bases between them. CDR3 length: 15 amino acids. The germline V gene encodes CDR1 ENHRY and CDR2 SYGVKD. The CDR3 protein is CAISSPGGTINIQYF. CDR3 sequence (DNA): TGTGCCATCAGTTCACCAGGGGGGACAATCAACATTCAGTACTTC.

V is TRBV25-1 and J is TRBJ2-3; tentative D call: TRBD2 (7 bases). V lost 3 bases and J 10 bases, leaving 11 bases between the germline ends. This CDR3 comprises 12 residues. Germline CDR1 reads MGHDK; CDR2 reads SYGVNS. The CDR3 sequence: CASSEGGAAQYF. The CDR3 DNA is TGTGCCAGCAGTGAGGGGGGGGCCGCGCAGTATTTT.

The chain carries TRBV12-5 and TRBJ1-5, with D possibly TRBD1 on 6 matching bases. Germline CDR1 and CDR2: LGHNT and FRNRAP. CDR3 length: 13 amino acids. The V and J ends lost 1 base and 5 bases respectively, with 6 bases between them. Here the CDR3 DNA reads TGTGCTAGTGGTTTGGACAGGGATCAGCCCCAGCATTTT. This sequence encodes CASGLDRDQPQHF.